Below, 8 T cell receptor beta chains from the same sample are listed, as sequenced in a study of cytomegalovirus exposure and HLA in healthy donors. Researchers ran the PCR with 60 Vbeta and 13 Jbeta primers. Data came from immunoSEQ multiplex PCR; TCRdb stores just in-frame clones and leaves some out. The data show some 140,000 clones, with around 75% seen just once and 3% to 3.5% held by the top ten. Sequenced input: PBMCs. Source of these receptors: a female donor in good health and CMV-seronegative.

The chain is built from TRBV5-8 and TRBJ1-4; D gene unclear. The germline V gene has CDR1 SGHTS and CDR2 YDEGEE. The length of the CDR3 is 14 residues. Trimming shortened V by 4 bases and J by 5 bases, and 12 bases separated the two germline ends. CDR3 loop: CASSRGGANEKLFF. Written as DNA, the CDR3 is TGTGCCAGCAGCCGAGGAGGTGCCAATGAAAAACTGTTTTTT.

This rearrangement joins TRBV6-5 to TRBJ2-1; 11 bases line up with TRBD2. From germline, CDR1 is MNHEY and CDR2 SVGAGI. Trimming at V came to 3 bases and at J to 7 bases, leaving 5 bases not matched to a gene. The CDR3 is 15 residues long. This CDR3 is CASSYSGGALNEQFF. CDR3 DNA: TGTGCCAGCAGTTATAGCGGGGGGGCTCTAAATGAGCAGTTCTTC.

This clone is a singleton in its sample. The genes are TRBV28 and TRBJ2-5; D is undetermined. V dropped 4 bases and J dropped 4 bases, with 10 bases sitting between them. In germline, CDR1 is MDHEN, CDR2 SYDVKM. The CDR3 is 13 amino acids. CDR3 region: CASSSANPETQYF. The CDR3 DNA follows: TGTGCCAGCAGTTCCGCGAACCCAGAGACCCAGTACTTC.

The rearrangement links TRBV6-5 to TRBJ1-2; 9 positions agree with TRBD1. CDR3 length: 12 amino acids. V shed 6 bases and J 6 bases; nucleotides not matched to a gene: 2. Germline CDR1 and CDR2: MNHEY and SVGAGI. The DNA of the CDR3 is TGTGCCAGCAGACAGGGGGCAGATGGCTACACCTTC. Amino acid sequence: CASRQGADGYTF.

The chain joins TRBV27 to TRBJ2-3; D possibly corresponds to TRBD1 (5 bases). The CDR3 contains 12 residues. V was cut by 8 bases and J by 2 bases, with 8 bases left in between. Germline V gives CDR1 MNHEY, CDR2 SMNVEV (reference sequence). CDR3 amino acids: CASWTTTDTQYF. As DNA, the CDR3 is TGTGCCAGCTGGACAACCACAGATACGCAGTATTTT.

This clone occurred once. The gene calls are TRBV30 and TRBJ1-3; D remains unclear. The CDR3 totals 15 residues. Trimming pared 2 bases from V and 0 bases from J, leaving 11 bases between. Per germline, CDR1 GTSNPN and CDR2 SVGIG (reference sequence). This chain's CDR3 is CAWSTPRSSGNTIYF. The CDR3 DNA follows: TGTGCCTGGAGTACTCCGAGGTCCTCTGGAAACACCATATATTTT.

The gene calls are TRBV7-6 and TRBJ2-3; possible D gene TRBD2, 7 bases. The CDR3 extends over 15 amino acids. Germline V gene sequence: CDR1 SGHVS, CDR2 FNYEAQ. Trimming stripped 1 base from V and 1 base from J, with 9 bases between. Written as DNA, the CDR3 is TGTGCCAGCAGCTTAGGCGGGGGCCGCACAGATACGCAGTATTTT. Translated: CASSLGGGRTDTQYF.

V usage is TRBV11-2 and J usage is TRBJ1-5, with D uncertain. Trimming removed 5 bases at V and 0 bases at J, with 5 bases between. This CDR3 comprises 13 residues. Germline V gene data show CDR1 as SGHAT and CDR2 as FQNNGV. The CDR3 coding sequence is TGTGCCAGCAGCAAATATAGCAATCAGCCCCAGCATTTT. It translates to CASSKYSNQPQHF.